This T cell receptor beta chain comes out of a study of regulatory T cells in long-lasting Graves disease. Study-wide findings and caveats: TCR diversity was lower in persistent Graves' patients (versus newly diagnosed ones).

Arm-PCR of CDR3 regions and iRepertoire HTBI primers were the basis on which TCR beta libraries were built. In the authors' workflow: Samples jointly harbored 62 TRBV and about 15 TRBJ segments. TCRdb redid the calling of the multiplex PCR reads with MiXCR, one entry per CDR3 protein. TCRdb assigned the V and J calls; the authors' analysis was not used. The sample holds 450,000 to 700,000 distinct CDR3 sequences, about 14% seen once. Time point: newly diagnosed GD, antithyroid drugs for less than 3 months. Generation of the TCR library employed RNA extracted from PBMCs. Doctors identified Graves' disease using the American Thyroid Association guidelines. A volume of nine milliliters of peripheral blood was collected in EDTA tubes. Concerning this clonotype: Antigen specificity is unknown. Germline is not matched at one junction end, which may reflect a read error.

The same specimen was also included in a second study, on T cells in Graves' hyperthyroidism and ophthalmopathy.

The specimen comprised peripheral blood mononuclear cells (PBMCs), sampled at new diagnosis, from a patient treated with antithyroid drugs. The TCR originated in a man between 25 and 39 years old with Graves disease.

The CDR3: CASRALGETKNTQYF. The DNA of the CDR3 is TGTGCCAGCAGGGCCCTGGGCGAGACCAAAAACACTCAGTACTTC. The chain is built from TRBV28 and TRBJ2-4; no clear D gene. CDR3 length equals 15 residues. Germline V gene lookup returns CDR1 MDHEN and CDR2 SYDVKM.